The 6 T cell receptor beta chains in this list originate from one sample, sequenced in a study of cytomegalovirus exposure and HLA in healthy donors. PCR primers comprised 60 Vbeta and 13 Jbeta primers. Measured with immunoSEQ multiplex PCR; TCRdb has only the in-frame clones, and not every one. The sample holds 150,000 to 200,000 clones; about 71% are singletons and the top ten take 2.5% to 3%. Sequencing used PBMCs. These receptors all stem from a woman aged 25 to 45 in good health and CMV-seronegative.

The CDR3 loop reads CASSPFVPKEGYTF. DNA of the CDR3: TGTGCCAGCTCACCATTTGTCCCCAAGGAGGGCTACACCTTC. The rearrangement links TRBV18 to TRBJ1-2; the D is unclear. The CDR3 sequence is 14 residues long. V was clipped by 2 bases and J by 8 bases, with 15 bases between them. Germline loops: CDR1 KGHSH, CDR2 LQKENI.

The J gene is TRBJ2-7, the V gene TRBV19, with TRBD2 identical over 10 bases. The CDR3 consists of 16 residues. The germline CDR1 and CDR2 sequences are LNHDA and SQIVND (reference sequence). J was trimmed by 3 bases and V by 4 bases; bases with no gene match: 9. The DNA of the CDR3 is TGTGCCAGTAGTACCCTGGGACTAGCGACATTCTACGAGCAGTACTTC. Translating it yields CASSTLGLATFYEQYF.

This clone was observed once. This chain uses TRBV4-3 with TRBJ2-1, with D possibly being TRBD1 (6 bases). The CDR3 runs to 17 residues. Germline values: CDR1 LGHNA, CDR2 YSLEER. Between the trimmed V and J ends, which lost 5 bases and 0 bases, there was a span of 17 bases. CDR3 coding DNA: TGCGCCAGCAGCGACCTGGCCCGGGACATCTCCTACAATGAGCAGTTCTTC. This encodes CASSDLARDISYNEQFF.

The chain combines TRBV30 with TRBJ2-5; 7 bases map to TRBD1. With V trimmed by 5 bases and J by 4 bases, 7 bases remained unmatched. This CDR3 is built from 13 residues. Per the germline V gene, CDR1 is GTSNPN and CDR2 is SVGIG (reference sequence). The chain's CDR3 is CAWATGKGETQYF. CDR3 DNA sequence: TGTGCCTGGGCGACAGGGAAAGGAGAGACCCAGTACTTC.

The chain joins TRBV30 to TRBJ1-1; D is ambiguous. This CDR3 contains 14 residues. The V gene's germline CDR1 is GTSNPN and CDR2 SVGIG (reference sequence). V gave up 3 bases and J gave up 2 bases, with 13 bases separating them. CDR3 in amino acids: CAWSSRRVNTEAFF. For the CDR3, the DNA is TGTGCCTGGAGCTCAAGGAGGGTAAACACTGAAGCTTTCTTT.

This clone was found once. V usage is TRBV27 and J usage is TRBJ2-7; 8 bases are shared with TRBD1. CDR1 and CDR2 from the germline V gene are MNHEY and SMNVEV (reference sequence). Unmatched junction bases numbered 5, after V lost 7 bases and J lost 0 bases. This CDR3 is built from 14 residues. For the CDR3, the DNA is TGTGCCAGCAAGGACAGGGTTGACTCCTACGAGCAGTACTTC. It is translated as CASKDRVDSYEQYF.